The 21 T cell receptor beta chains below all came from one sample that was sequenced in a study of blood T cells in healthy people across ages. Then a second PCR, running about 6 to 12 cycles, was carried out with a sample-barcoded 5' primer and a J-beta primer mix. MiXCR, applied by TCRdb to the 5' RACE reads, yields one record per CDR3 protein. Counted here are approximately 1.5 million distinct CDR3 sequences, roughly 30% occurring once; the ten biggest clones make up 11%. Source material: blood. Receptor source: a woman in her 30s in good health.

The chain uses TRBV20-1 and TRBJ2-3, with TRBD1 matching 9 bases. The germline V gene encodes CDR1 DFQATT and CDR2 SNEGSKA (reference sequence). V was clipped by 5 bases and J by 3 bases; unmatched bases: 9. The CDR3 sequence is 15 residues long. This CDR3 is CSAQSDRGVTDTQYF. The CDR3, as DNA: TGCAGTGCTCAATCGGACAGGGGAGTAACAGATACGCAGTATTTT.

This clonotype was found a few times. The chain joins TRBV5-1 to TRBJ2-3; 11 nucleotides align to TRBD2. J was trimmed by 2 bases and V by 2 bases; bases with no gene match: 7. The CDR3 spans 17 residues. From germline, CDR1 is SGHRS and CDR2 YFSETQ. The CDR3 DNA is TGCGCCAGCAGCTTACGTCTAGCGGGGGGCCCCACAGATACGCAGTATTTT. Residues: CASSLRLAGGPTDTQYF.

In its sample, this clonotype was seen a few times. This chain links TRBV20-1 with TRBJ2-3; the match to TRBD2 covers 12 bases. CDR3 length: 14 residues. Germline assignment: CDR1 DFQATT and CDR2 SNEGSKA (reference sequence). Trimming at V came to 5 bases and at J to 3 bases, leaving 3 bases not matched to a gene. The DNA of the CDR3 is TGCAGTGCTGCGACTAGCGGGAGTACAGATACGCAGTATTTT. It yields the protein CSAATSGSTDTQYF.

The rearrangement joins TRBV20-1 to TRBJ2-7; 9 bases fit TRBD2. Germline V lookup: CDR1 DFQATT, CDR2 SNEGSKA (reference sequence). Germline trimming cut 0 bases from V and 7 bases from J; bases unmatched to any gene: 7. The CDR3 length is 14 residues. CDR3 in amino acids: CSARDPSGASEQYF. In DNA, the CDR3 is TGCAGTGCTAGAGATCCTAGCGGGGCGTCTGAGCAGTACTTC.

The CDR3: CASSLLAGVVEQYF. CDR3 nucleotide sequence: TGTGCCAGCAGCCTACTAGCGGGAGTTGTGGAGCAGTACTTC. The V gene is TRBV7-2, the J gene TRBJ2-7; 11 bases are a match to TRBD2. V was pared by 5 bases and J by 7 bases, with 7 bases of the junction left unmatched. CDR1 is SGHTA and CDR2 is FQGNSA in the germline V gene. The CDR3 length is 14 residues.

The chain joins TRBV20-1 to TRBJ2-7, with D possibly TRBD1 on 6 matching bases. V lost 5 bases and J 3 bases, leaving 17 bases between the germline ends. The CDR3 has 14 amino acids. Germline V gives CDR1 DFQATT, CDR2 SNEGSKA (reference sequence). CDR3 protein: CSAHGGPVVYEQYF. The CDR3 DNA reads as TGCAGTGCTCATGGGGGCCCGGTCGTCTACGAGCAGTACTTC.

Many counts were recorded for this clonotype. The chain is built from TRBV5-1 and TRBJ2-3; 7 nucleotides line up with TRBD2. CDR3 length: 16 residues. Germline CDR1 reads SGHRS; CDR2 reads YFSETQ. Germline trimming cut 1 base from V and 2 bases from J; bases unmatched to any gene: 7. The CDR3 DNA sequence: TGCGCCAGCAGCTTGACCGGGCTAGCGGACACAGATACGCAGTATTTT. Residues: CASSLTGLADTDTQYF.

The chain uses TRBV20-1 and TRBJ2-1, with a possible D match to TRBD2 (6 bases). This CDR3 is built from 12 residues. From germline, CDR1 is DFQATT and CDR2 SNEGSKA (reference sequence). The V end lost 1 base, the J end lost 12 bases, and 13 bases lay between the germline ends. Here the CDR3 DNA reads TGCAGTGCTAGAGCAGGAGGGCCTGCGCAGTTCTTC. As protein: CSARAGGPAQFF.

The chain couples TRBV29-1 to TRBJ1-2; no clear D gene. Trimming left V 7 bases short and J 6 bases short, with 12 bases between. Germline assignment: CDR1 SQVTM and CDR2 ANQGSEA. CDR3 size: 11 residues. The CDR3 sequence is CSGTSSDGYTF. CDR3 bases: TGCAGCGGCACTAGTAGTGATGGCTACACCTTC.

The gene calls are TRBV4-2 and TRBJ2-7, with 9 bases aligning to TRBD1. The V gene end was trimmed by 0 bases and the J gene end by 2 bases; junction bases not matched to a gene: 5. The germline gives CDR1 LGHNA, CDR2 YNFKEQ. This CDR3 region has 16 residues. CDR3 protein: CASSQEMGQGTYEQYF. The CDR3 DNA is TGTGCCAGCAGCCAAGAAATGGGACAGGGCACCTACGAGCAGTACTTC.

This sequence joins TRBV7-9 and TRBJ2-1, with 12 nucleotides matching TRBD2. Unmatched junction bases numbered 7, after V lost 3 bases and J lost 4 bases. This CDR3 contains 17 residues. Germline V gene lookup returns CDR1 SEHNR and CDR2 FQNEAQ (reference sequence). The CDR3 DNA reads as TGTGCCAGCAGCTTTTCCCGAACTAGCGGGGGGTACAATGAGCAGTTCTTC. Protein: CASSFSRTSGGYNEQFF. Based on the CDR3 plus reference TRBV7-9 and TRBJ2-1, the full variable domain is DTGVSQNPRHKITKRGQNVTFRCDPISEHNRLYWYRQTLGQGPEFLTYFQNEAQLEKSRLLSDRFSAERPKGSFSTLEIQRTEQGDSAMYLCASSFSRTSGGYNEQFFGPGTRLTVL.

The CDR3 loop reads CASSRPGRAVYEQYF. As DNA, the CDR3 is TGTGCCAGCAGCCGCCCGGGGAGGGCCGTATACGAGCAGTACTTC. The rearrangement links TRBV14 to TRBJ2-7; 7 positions agree with TRBD2. The germline V gene has CDR1 SGHDN and CDR2 FVKESK. The CDR3 runs to 15 residues. Germline trimming cut 4 bases from V and 4 bases from J; bases unmatched to any gene: 10.

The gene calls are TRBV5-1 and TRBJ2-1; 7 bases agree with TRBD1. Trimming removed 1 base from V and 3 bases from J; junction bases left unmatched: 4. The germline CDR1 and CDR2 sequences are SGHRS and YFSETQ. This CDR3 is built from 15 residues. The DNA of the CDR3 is TGCGCCAGCAGCTTGACAGGGGCGAACTACAATGAGCAGTTCTTC. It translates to CASSLTGANYNEQFF.

For the CDR3, the DNA is TGTGCCAGCAGCCCTCGTAGCGAAGATACGCAGTATTTT. Its translation is CASSPRSEDTQYF. The rearrangement uses TRBV14 and TRBJ2-3; the D gene is possibly TRBD2 (5 bases). The CDR3 covers 13 residues. The germline V gene has CDR1 SGHDN and CDR2 FVKESK. With 4 bases removed from V and 5 bases from J, the gap between germline ends came to 10 bases.

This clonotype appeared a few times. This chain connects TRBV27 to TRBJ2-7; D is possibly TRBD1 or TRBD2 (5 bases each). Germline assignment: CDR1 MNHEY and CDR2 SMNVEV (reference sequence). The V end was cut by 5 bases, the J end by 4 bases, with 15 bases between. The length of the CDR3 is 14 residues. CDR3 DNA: TGTGCCAGCAGTCAACCGGGACGGTATTACGAGCAGTACTTC. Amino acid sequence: CASSQPGRYYEQYF.

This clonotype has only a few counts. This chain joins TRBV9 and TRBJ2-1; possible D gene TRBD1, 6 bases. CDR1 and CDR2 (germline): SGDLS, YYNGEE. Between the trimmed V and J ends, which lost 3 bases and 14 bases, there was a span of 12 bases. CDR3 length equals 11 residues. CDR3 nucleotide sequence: TGTGCCAGCAGCGGCAGGGGCAGGGAGTTCTTC. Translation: CASSGRGREFF. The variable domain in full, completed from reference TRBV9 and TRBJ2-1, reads DSGVTQTPKHLITATGQRVTLRCSPRSGDLSVYWYQQSLDQGLQFLIQYYNGEERAKGNILERFSAQQFPDLHSELNLSSLELGDSALYFCASSGRGREFFGPGTRLTVL.

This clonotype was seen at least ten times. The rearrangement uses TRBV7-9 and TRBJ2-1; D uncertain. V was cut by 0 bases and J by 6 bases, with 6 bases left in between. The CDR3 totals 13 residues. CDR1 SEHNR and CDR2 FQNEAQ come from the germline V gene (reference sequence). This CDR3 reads CASSLALVNEQFF. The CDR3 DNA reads TGTGCCAGCAGCTTAGCTTTGGTCAATGAGCAGTTCTTC. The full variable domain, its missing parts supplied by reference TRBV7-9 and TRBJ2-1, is DTGVSQNPRHKITKRGQNVTFRCDPISEHNRLYWYRQTLGQGPEFLTYFQNEAQLEKSRLLSDRFSAERPKGSFSTLEIQRTEQGDSAMYLCASSLALVNEQFFGPGTRLTVL.

The DNA for the CDR3 is TGCAGTGCGTATCAGGGGCACTATGGCTACACCTTC. Its protein product is CSAYQGHYGYTF. The chain uses TRBV20-1 and TRBJ1-2, with D possibly TRBD1 on 6 matching bases. CDR3 size: 12 residues. Germline V gene lookup returns CDR1 DFQATT and CDR2 SNEGSKA (reference sequence). The V end was cut by 6 bases, the J end by 3 bases, with 11 bases between.

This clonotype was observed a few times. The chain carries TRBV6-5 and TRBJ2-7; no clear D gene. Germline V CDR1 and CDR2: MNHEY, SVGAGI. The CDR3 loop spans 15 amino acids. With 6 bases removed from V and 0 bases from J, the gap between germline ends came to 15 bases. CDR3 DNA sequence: TGTGCCAGCAGGATGGACGGTCGCAGCTCCTACGAGCAGTACTTC. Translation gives CASRMDGRSSYEQYF.

In DNA form, the CDR3 reads TGTGCCAGCAGCTTGGGGGCGAAGTACGAGCAGTACTTC. Its translation: CASSLGAKYEQYF. The rearrangement uses TRBV7-6 and TRBJ2-7; possible D gene TRBD1, 6 bases. Trimming removed 3 bases at V and 4 bases at J, with 10 bases between. Germline CDR1 SGHVS, CDR2 FNYEAQ. The CDR3 covers 13 residues.

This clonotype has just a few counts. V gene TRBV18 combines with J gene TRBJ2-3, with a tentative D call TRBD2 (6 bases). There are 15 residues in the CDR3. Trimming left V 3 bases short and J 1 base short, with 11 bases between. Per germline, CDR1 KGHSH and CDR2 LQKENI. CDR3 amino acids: CASSPRQRGTDTQYF. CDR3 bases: TGTGCCAGCTCACCGAGGCAGCGGGGCACAGATACGCAGTATTTT.